This TCR beta chain was sequenced in a study of vaccination and CD4 T cells after COVID-19. The assay that was used to sequence DNA from cultured CD4+ T cells was the Oncomine TCR Beta short-read assay. TCRdb independently ran MiXCR on the PCR reads; one entry per CDR3 protein. Of about 15,000 distinct CDR3 sequences listed, around 53% are singletons. Germline-derived CDR1 and CDR2 are SNHLY and FYNNEI. V was pared by 5 bases and J by 6 bases, with 17 bases between. The CDR3 runs 15 residues. This clonotype has a handful of counts. What it recognizes is unknown. The treatment is: approximately nine-day PBMC culture with coronavirus spike peptide pools or control peptides (ViraFEST assay).

The rearrangement links TRBV2 to TRBJ1-5, with D possibly TRBD1 on 6 matching bases. The sequencing sample was made of CD4+ T cells from blood, cultured in vitro. The sequence was collected from a human donor who had recovered from COVID-19. In DNA, the CDR3 is TGTGCCAGCAGTCGAGGGGGGGGCGCCATTCAGCCCCAGCATTTT. Residues: CASSRGGGAIQPQHF.